Below, one T cell receptor (beta chain) is given with its context. Its antigen specificity is not known. No much larger clone exists at a distance of one base, and base qualities are not known. Trimming accounts for 4 bases at V and 2 bases at J, while the number of junction bases matched to no gene is 6. Reading from cysteine to phenylalanine, the CDR3 counts 15 amino acids. Only the CDR3 part of the read is kept: 45 bases, read in frame from the first base. CDR1 and CDR2 (SEHNR, FQNEAQ) derive from the germline V gene (reference sequence). One collaborating source in Seattle enrolled patients while the patients were actively infected and followed the patients over time throughout the course of disease. Collaborating institutions collected whole blood in K2EDTA tubes following their own protocols. For TCRbeta analysis, collaborators shipped samples in one of three forms: frozen whole blood, isolated PBMCs, or DNA extracted from either of those sample types.

These data originate in a study of blood T cell repertoires in COVID-19 (dated by TCRdb to about 2020). General notes on the study: The collaborator samples originated in the United States, Italy and Spain and spanned the acute and convalescent phases of COVID-19. The material from the prospective study consisted of cDNA or gDNA derived from T cells, B-cell-depleted T cells, or PBMCs. The dataset comprised deeply sampled blood TCRbeta repertoires from subjects exposed to, actively infected with, or recovered from COVID-19. The repertoires were released in a freely available public database intended as a resource for research on the immune response to SARS-CoV-2. Samples came from the ongoing ImmuneRACE study (first 160 participants) plus 1,254 subjects from 6 global collaborators. Nearly every sample came with metadata listing a de-identified subject ID, COVID-19 status, age in years and sex. Where available, HLA class I and class II types were obtained from metadata supplied by the sample provider rather than from assay-based typing. What the work shows at the level of the full study, not this receptor alone: The quantity of clinical and demographic metadata differed by source and by participant and was supplied without curation.

The immunoSEQ Assay, a bias-controlled multiplex PCR, was used to amplify TCRbeta CDR3 regions from genomic DNA. As for the original processing: The number of nucleated cells in each sample was estimated by amplification of reference gene primers within the assay. Sequence reads were collapsed and filtered to measure the absolute abundance of every unique TCRbeta CDR3 rearrangement. For each sample, productive Simpson clonality was calculated as the square root of Simpson's diversity index over productive rearrangements. TCRdb provides this immuneACCESS table in a form limited to in-frame rearrangements. Some clones are lacking; in checked studies, under half of them reflect an unresolved V gene, and why the rest are absent is not known. The V and J calls and clone size were taken over from that table, and D and trimming were inferred from the DNA. Present in this sample are roughly 48,000 clones, 80% to 95% of which were seen just once. Over 0.95% of the sample is taken by the ten largest.

Input material: peripheral blood. The TCR originated in a man between 60 and 70 years old with COVID-19, enrolled during active disease. Recombination linked TRBV7-9 to TRBJ1-1; TRBD1 matches 8 bases in the middle. The nucleotides read TGTGCCAGCAGCTCCACCAGGGGGCGAAACACTGAAGCTTTCTTT. It translates to CASSSTRGRNTEAFF.